This T cell receptor (beta chain) emerged from a study of neoadjuvant nivolumab and ipilimumab in lung cancer (dated by TCRdb to 2018 to 2020). Regarding the complete study: Nivolumab was administered intravenously at 3 mg/kg on days 1, 15 and 29, and in the combination arm ipilimumab 1 mg/kg was added on day 1 only. The major pathologic response (MPR) rate in the intention-to-treat population in each study arm was designated as the primary trial endpoint. The trial treated just under 45 patients with operable NSCLC: some 23 were randomized to nivolumab monotherapy and some 21 to nivolumab plus ipilimumab. TCR repertoires were compared between pretherapy (baseline) peripheral blood and tumors resected at surgery after neoadjuvant immune checkpoint blockade. Matched pretherapy and resected tumor pairs were analyzed from seven patients, of whom four had been treated with nivolumab and three with nivolumab plus ipilimumab. The full study reports these points: TCR richness and clonality were greater in resected tumors than in tumor-adjacent uninvolved lung, and increases were seen in more dual-therapy-treated tumors. Pretherapy blood TCR richness correlated positively with richness in tumors resected after neoadjuvant therapy (Spearman R of about 0.82). There was no significant correlation between TCR clonality and pathologic tumor regression, and just a single major-pathologic-response sample was available for the clonality-regression analysis. TCR sequencing was performed in a small number of samples. From pretherapy to surgery, tumor T-cell richness and clonality went up in three of three dual-therapy tumors, versus only two of four nivolumab-treated tumors.

The method behind the library was the immunoSEQ multiplex PCR assay. Regarding the original processing steps: Repertoires were summarized in terms of richness and clonality, and significantly expanded and contracted clones between pre- and post-therapy samples were identified. TCRdb re-hosts the immuneACCESS table, in-frame sequences only. Its copies lack some clones; in the studies checked, an unresolved V gene accounts for under half of them, and the cause for the rest is not known. The V and J calls and clone size were taken over from that table, and D and trimming were inferred from the DNA. The sample table records some 50,000 clones; 80% to 90% of these occur just once. The ten biggest clones cover more than 3% of the sample. With regard to this clone: The antigen this receptor binds is unknown. No base-level quality is on record; no much larger clone is a single base apart.

The time point label here, explained by the study, means: pretherapy, before neoadjuvant immune checkpoint inhibitors. The samples were obtained from NEOSTAR, a phase 2 randomized trial that tested neoadjuvant nivolumab or nivolumab plus ipilimumab, followed by surgery, in operable NSCLC. At the junction V is shortened by 0 bases and J by 4 bases, with 11 bases in between. Taken from the germline V gene, the CDR1 and CDR2 loops are SGHRS and YFSETQ. The CDR3 goes from the cysteine to the phenylalanine over 15 residues. Left in the record is the CDR3 DNA by itself, 45 bases read in frame from the first base.

The source is an adult with non-small cell lung cancer. Some clones in this sample may be carry-over from other donors' samples. The rearranged chain carries TRBV5-1 and TRBJ2-1, with TRBD1 as a weak D call on 5 bases. The source material was blood, sampled before neoadjuvant nivolumab, alone or with ipilimumab. The DNA reads TGCGCCAGCAGCTTGGGACAGCCAAAGTACAATGAGCAGTTCTTC. The resulting protein is CASSLGQPKYNEQFF.